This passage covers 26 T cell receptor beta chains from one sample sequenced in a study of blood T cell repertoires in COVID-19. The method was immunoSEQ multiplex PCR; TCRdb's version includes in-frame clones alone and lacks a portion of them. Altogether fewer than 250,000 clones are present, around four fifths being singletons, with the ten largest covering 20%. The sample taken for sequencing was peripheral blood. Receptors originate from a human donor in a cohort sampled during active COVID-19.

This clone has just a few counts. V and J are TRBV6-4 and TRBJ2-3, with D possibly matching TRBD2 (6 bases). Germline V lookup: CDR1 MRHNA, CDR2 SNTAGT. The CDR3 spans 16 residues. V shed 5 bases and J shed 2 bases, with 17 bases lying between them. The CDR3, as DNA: TGTGCCAGCAGTACCCAGGGCGGGACCACCACAGATACGCAGTATTTT. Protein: CASSTQGGTTTDTQYF.

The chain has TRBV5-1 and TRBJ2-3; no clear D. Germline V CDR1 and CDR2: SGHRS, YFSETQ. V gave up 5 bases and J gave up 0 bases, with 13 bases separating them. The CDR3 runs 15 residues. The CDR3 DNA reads TGCGCCAGCAGGATCCAGGTCTCCAGCACAGATACGCAGTATTTT. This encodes CASRIQVSSTDTQYF.

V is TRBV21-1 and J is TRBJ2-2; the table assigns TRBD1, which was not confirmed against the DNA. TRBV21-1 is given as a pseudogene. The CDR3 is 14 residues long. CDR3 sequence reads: CASIDRVNTGELFF. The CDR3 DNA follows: TGTGCCAGCATTGACAGGGTGAACACCGGGGAGCTGTTTTTT.

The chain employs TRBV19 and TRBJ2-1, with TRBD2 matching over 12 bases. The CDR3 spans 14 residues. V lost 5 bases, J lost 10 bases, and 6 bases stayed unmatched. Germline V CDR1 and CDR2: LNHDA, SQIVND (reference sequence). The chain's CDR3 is CASSPGLAGREQFF. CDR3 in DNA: TGTGCCAGTAGTCCTGGACTAGCGGGACGAGAGCAGTTCTTC.

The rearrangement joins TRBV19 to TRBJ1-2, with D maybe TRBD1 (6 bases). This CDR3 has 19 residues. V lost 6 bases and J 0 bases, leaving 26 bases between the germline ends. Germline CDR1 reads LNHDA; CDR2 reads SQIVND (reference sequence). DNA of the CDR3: TGTGCCAGTAGGGCACGGATCGGCGGACAGCCGCTGCCTAACTATGGCTACACCTTC. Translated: CASRARIGGQPLPNYGYTF.

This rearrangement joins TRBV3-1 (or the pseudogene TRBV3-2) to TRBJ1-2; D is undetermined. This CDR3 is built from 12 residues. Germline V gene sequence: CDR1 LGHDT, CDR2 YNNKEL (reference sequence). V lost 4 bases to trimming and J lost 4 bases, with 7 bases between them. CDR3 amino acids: CASSLVSYGYTF. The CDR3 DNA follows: TGTGCCAGCAGCCTCGTATCCTATGGCTACACCTTC.

CDR3 residues: CASRFCNRVAGNNEQFF. In DNA, the CDR3 is TGTGCAAGTCGCTTCTGCAACAGGGTAGCGGGCAATAATGAGCAGTTCTTC. The chain joins TRBV12-2 to TRBJ2-1; the table's D call of TRBD2 was not tested on the DNA. TRBV12-2 corresponds to a pseudogene. The CDR3 extends over 17 amino acids.

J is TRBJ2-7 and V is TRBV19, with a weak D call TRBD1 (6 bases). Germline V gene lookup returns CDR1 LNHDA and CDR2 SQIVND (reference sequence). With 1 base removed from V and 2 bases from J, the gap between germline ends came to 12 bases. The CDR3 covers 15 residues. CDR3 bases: TGTGCCAGTAGTATAGGCAGGGGACCCGCCTACGAGCAGTACTTC. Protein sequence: CASSIGRGPAYEQYF.

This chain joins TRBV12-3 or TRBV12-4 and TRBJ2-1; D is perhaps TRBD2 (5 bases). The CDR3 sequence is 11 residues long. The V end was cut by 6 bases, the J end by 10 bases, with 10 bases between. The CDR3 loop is CASSTSKEQFF. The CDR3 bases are TGTGCCAGCAGCACTAGTAAGGAGCAGTTCTTC.

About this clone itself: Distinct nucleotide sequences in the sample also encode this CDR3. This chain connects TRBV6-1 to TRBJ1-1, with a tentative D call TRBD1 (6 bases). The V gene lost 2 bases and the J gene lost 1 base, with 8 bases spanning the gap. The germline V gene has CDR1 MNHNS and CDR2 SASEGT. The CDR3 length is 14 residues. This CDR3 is CASSEYRANTEAFF. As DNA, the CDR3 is TGTGCCAGCAGTGAATACAGGGCGAACACTGAAGCTTTCTTT.

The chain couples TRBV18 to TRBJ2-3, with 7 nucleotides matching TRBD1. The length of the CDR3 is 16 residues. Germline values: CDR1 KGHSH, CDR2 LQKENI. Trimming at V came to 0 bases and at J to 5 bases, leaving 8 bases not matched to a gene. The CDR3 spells CASSPPMGTARDTQYF. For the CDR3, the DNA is TGTGCCAGCTCACCACCGATGGGGACAGCCAGAGATACGCAGTATTTT.

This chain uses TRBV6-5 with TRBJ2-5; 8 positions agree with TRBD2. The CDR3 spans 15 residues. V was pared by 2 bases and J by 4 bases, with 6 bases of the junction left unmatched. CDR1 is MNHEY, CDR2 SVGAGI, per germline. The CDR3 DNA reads TGTGCCAGCAGTTACGGACTAGCTAGCCGAGAGACCCAGTACTTC. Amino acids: CASSYGLASRETQYF.

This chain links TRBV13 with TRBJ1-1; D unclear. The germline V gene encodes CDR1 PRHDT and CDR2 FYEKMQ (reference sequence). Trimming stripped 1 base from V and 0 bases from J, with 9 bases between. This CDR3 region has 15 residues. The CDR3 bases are TGTGCCAGCAGCTTAGACGTGCAGATGAACACTGAAGCTTTCTTT. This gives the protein CASSLDVQMNTEAFF.

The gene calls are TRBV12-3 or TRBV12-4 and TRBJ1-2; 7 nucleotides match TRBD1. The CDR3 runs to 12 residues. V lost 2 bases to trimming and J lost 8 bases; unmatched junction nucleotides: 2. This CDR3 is CASSLRGRGYTF. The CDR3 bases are TGTGCCAGCAGTTTAAGGGGGCGCGGCTACACCTTC.

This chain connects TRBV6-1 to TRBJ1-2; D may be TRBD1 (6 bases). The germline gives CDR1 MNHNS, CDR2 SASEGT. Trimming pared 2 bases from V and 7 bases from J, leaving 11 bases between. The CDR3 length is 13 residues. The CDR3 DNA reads TGTGCCAGCAGTGAATTTTCCAGGGGTGGCTACACCTTC. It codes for CASSEFSRGGYTF.

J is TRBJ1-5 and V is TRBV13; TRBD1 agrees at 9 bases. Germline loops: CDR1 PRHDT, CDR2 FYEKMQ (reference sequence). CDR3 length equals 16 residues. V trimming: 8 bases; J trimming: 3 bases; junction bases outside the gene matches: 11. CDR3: CASSRGGQGDNQPQHF. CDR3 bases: TGTGCCAGCTCCCGGGGGGGACAGGGCGACAATCAGCCCCAGCATTTT. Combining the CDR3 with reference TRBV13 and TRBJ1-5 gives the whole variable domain AAGVIQSPRHLIKEKRETATLKCYPIPRHDTVYWYQQGPGQDPQFLISFYEKMQSDKGSIPDRFSAQQFSDYHSELNMSSLELGDSALYFCASSRGGQGDNQPQHFGDGTRLSIL.

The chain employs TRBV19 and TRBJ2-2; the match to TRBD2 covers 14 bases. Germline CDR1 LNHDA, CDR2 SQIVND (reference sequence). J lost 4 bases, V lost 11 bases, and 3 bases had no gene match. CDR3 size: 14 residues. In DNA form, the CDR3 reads TGTGCCGCGACTAGCGGGGGGGGCACCGGGGAGCTGTTTTTT. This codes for CAATSGGGTGELFF. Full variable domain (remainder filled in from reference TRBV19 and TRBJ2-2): DGGITQSPKYLFRKEGQNVTLSCEQNLNHDAMYWYRQDPGQGLRLIYYSQIVNDFQKGDIAEGYSVSREKKESFPLTVTSAQKNPTAFYLCAATSGGGTGELFFGEGSRLTVL.

The DNA for the CDR3 is TGCGCCAGCAGTGAACAGGACCTCGACTCTGGGGCCAACGTCCTGACTTTC. It encodes CASSEQDLDSGANVLTF. This chain joins TRBV10-1 and TRBJ2-6; D may be TRBD1 (5 bases). This CDR3 contains 17 residues. Trimming left V 3 bases short and J 0 bases short, with 12 bases between. Germline V gene sequence: CDR1 WNHNN, CDR2 SYGVQD (reference sequence).

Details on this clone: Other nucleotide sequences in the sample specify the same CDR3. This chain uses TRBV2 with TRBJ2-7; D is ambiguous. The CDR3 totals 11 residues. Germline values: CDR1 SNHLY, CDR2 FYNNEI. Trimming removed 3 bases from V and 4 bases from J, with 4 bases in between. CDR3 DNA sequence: TGTGCCAGCAGTGACAGGTACGAGCAGTACTTC. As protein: CASSDRYEQYF. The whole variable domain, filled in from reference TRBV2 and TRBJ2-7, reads EPEVTQTPSHQVTQMGQEVILRCVPISNHLYFYWYRQILGQKVEFLVSFYNNEISEKSEIFDDQFSVERPDGSNFTLKIRSTKLEDSAMYFCASSDRYEQYFGPGTRLTVT.

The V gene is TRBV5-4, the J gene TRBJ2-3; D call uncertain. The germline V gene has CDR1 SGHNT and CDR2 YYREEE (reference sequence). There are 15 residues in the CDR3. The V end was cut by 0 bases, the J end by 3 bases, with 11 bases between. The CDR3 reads CASSLVRAETDTQYF. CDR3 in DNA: TGTGCCAGCAGCTTGGTTCGCGCCGAGACAGATACGCAGTATTTT.

The DNA of the CDR3 is TGTGCCAGCAGCCGAGAAGACAGGGGAAACACTGAAGCTTTCTTT. Translation: CASSREDRGNTEAFF. The V gene is TRBV4-2, the J gene TRBJ1-1; 8 positions match TRBD1. Germline V CDR1 and CDR2: LGHNA, YNFKEQ. Unmatched junction bases numbered 6, after V lost 4 bases and J lost 2 bases. The CDR3 spans 15 residues.

Here the CDR3 reads CASSPPGTGISTPSGNTIYF. The CDR3 coding sequence is TGTGCCAGCTCACCACCTGGGACAGGGATTTCAACCCCCTCTGGAAACACCATATATTTT. V gene TRBV18 combines with J gene TRBJ1-3, with 9 bases matching TRBD1. CDR1 is KGHSH and CDR2 is LQKENI in the germline V gene. The CDR3 covers 20 residues. With 0 bases clipped from V and 0 bases from J, the junction kept 12 bases outside the gene matches.

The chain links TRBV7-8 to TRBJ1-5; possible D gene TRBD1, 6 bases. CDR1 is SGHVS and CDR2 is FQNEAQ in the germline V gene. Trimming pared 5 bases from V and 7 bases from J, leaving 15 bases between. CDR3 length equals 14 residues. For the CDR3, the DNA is TGTGCCAGCAGCCCCGGCGCAGGGGCGCAGCCCCAGCATTTT. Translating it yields CASSPGAGAQPQHF.

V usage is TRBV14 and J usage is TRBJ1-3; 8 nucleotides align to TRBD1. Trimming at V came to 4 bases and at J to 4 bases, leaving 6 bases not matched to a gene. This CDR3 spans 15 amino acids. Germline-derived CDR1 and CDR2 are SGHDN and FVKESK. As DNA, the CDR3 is TGTGCCAGCAGCCCCCGACAGGGGACGGGAAACACCATATATTTT. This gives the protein CASSPRQGTGNTIYF.

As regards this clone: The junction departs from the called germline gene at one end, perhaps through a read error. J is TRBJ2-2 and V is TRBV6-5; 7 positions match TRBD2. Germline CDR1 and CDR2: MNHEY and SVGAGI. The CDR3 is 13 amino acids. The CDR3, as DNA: TGCGGGGGAGGGGCGGGGTTCACCGGGGAGCTGTTTTTT. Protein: CGGGAGFTGELFF.

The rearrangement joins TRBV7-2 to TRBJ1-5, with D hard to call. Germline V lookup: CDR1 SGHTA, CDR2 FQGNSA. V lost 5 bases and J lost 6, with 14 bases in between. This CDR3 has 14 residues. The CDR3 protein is CASSLIGPGQPQHF. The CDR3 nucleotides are TGTGCCAGCAGCCTGATAGGCCCGGGTCAGCCCCAGCATTTT.